The clone carrying this TCR beta chain came up many times. Its antigen is as yet unknown. The V end was cut by 8 bases, the J end by 0 bases, with 9 bases between. This CDR3 contains 13 residues. Germline CDR1 reads SEHNR; CDR2 reads FQNEAQ (reference sequence). This record comes from a study of identical twins. Study-level points and caveats: Abundant cord blood beta clonotypes carried fewer insertions; memory repertoires showed none. Its conclusions, products of cross-sectional statistical analysis, did not come from following the same donors.

Template switching created a universal primer site, and the cDNA included unique molecular identifiers. TCRdb called the 5' RACE reads again in MiXCR, with one record for every CDR3 protein. The table includes around 680,000 distinct CDR3 sequences, 8.6% detected once. These data were likewise used in another study, on yellow fever vaccine responses in identical twins.

The TCR comes from a woman aged 18-29 years in good health. The chain joins TRBV7-9 to TRBJ2-3, with a possible D match to TRBD1 (6 bases). The specimen was PBMCs. The CDR3 DNA sequence: TGTGCCAGCGGGGGCCCTAGCACAGATACGCAGTATTTT. It yields the protein CASGGPSTDTQYF.